One T cell receptor (beta chain) is described in this entry. TCRdb keeps only in-frame clones here, not all; method: immunoSEQ multiplex PCR. The table has fewer than 650,000 clones, around 78% seen once. The data stem from a study of shared clonotypes between healthy human individuals. This clonotype was obtained from a woman between 35 and 50 years old in good health. Some clones in this sample may be carry-over from other donors' samples. Material: PBMCs.

In nucleotides, the CDR3 is TGTGCCAGCAGTTTTCGACTTGGAAGCACAGATACGCAGTATTTT. Amino acids: CASSFRLGSTDTQYF. The V and J genes are TRBV7-9 and TRBJ2-3; D ambiguous. Trimming stripped 6 bases from V and 0 bases from J, with 13 bases between. This CDR3 spans 15 amino acids. The germline CDR1 and CDR2 sequences are SEHNR and FQNEAQ (reference sequence).